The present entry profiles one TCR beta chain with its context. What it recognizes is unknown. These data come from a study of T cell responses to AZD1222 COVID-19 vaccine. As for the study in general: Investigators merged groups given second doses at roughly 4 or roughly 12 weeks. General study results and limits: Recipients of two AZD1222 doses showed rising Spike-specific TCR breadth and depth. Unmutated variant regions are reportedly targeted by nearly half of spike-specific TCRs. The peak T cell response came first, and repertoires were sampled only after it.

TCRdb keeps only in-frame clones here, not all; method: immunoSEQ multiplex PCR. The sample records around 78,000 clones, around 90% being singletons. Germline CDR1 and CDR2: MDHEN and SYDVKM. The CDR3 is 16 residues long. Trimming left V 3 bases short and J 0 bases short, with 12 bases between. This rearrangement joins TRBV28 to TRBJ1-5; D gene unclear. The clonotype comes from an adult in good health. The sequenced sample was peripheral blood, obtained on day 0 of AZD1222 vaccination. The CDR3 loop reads CASSFSGFYSNQPQHF. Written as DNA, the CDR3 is TGTGCCAGCAGTTTCTCGGGGTTTTATAGCAATCAGCCCCAGCATTTT.